This record concerns one TCR beta chain sequence. This record belongs to a study of technical replicates of blood from a handful of donors. The V and J ends lost 1 base and 3 bases respectively, with 10 bases between them. CDR1 and CDR2 (germline): SGHTA, FQGNSA. This CDR3 spans 14 amino acids. Some clones are missing from TCRdb's copy, which holds only in-frame ones; the method was immunoSEQ multiplex PCR. The sample includes about 16,000 clones, about nine tenths of them seen just once. The source of this sequence is a human donor in good health. Sequences were obtained from PBMCs. This rearrangement joins TRBV7-2 to TRBJ2-7; tentative D call: TRBD2 (5 bases). The CDR3 here is CASSLGGIDYEQYF. CDR3 in DNA: TGTGCCAGCAGCTTAGGAGGGATCGACTACGAGCAGTACTTC.